This is a list of T cell receptor beta chains from one sample in a study of beta chain features in type 1 diabetes. Data came from immunoSEQ multiplex PCR; TCRdb stores just in-frame clones and leaves some out. The repertoire has 200,000 to 250,000 clones, 11% to 15% of them found once; the top ten carry 0.026%. Sequenced input: naive CD4+ T cells from blood. The receptors here all came from a woman between 40 and 50 years old in good health. The CDR3 runs from the conserved cysteine through the conserved F or W. A D gene is named only where the DNA matches it firmly. Only some rows state a clone size, as once, few, many or a class for expanded clones.

D | J | size | V | DNA | CDR3
- | TRBJ1-4 | few | TRBV7-9 | TGTGCCAGCAGCTCCCTCCCGACCGGAGCAACTAATGAAAAACTGTTTTTT | CASSSLPTGATNEKLFF
- | TRBJ2-7 | - | TRBV9 | TGTGCCAGCAGCGCAGGGGTCTGGTCCTACGAGCAGTACTTC | CASSAGVWSYEQYF
- | TRBJ2-1 | - | TRBV7-2 | TGTGCCAGCAGCTTCGGGGGTGAGGCTGGTGAGCAGTTCTTC | CASSFGGEAGEQFF
TRBD1 | TRBJ1-1 | - | TRBV9 | TGTGCCAGCAGCGCCCAAGACAGGGCCACTGAAGCTTTCTTT | CASSAQDRATEAFF
- | TRBJ2-7 | few | TRBV5-1 | TGCGCCAGCAGCTTGCTGACTAGTCCGGGAATCTACGAGCAGTACTTC | CASSLLTSPGIYEQYF
- | TRBJ2-7 | - | TRBV18 | TGTGCCAGCTCACTCACCGGGGGCTACGAGCAGTACTTC | CASSLTGGYEQYF
- | TRBJ2-3 | - | TRBV27 | TGTGCCAGCAGTTTACGCGCGCCCAGCACAGATACGCAGTATTTT | CASSLRAPSTDTQYF
TRBD2 | TRBJ2-1 | few | TRBV11-2 | TGTGCCAGCAGCTTAGGCGTTGCGGGGGGCGATGAGCAGTTCTTC | CASSLGVAGGDEQFF
- | TRBJ1-2 | - | TRBV7-9 | TGTGCCAGCAGCCGGTTCACGGGGGATGGCTACACCTTC | CASSRFTGDGYTF
- | TRBJ2-5 | - | TRBV9 | TGTGCCAGCAGCGTAGGCGAGGAGACCCAGTACTTC | CASSVGEETQYF
- | TRBJ1-5 | few | TRBV6-5 | TGTGCCAGCAGTCGATACAGGGATCAGCCCCAGCATTTT | CASSRYRDQPQHF
- | TRBJ1-1 | few | TRBV7-2 | TGTGCCAGCCTTCTAGTTATGAACACTGAAGCTTTCTTT | CASLLVMNTEAFF
TRBD1 | TRBJ2-5 | - | TRBV18 | TGTGCCAGCTCACCAAAGGGACAGGGGGCCCGGTCGGAGACCCAGTACTTC | CASSPKGQGARSETQYF
TRBD1 | TRBJ2-5 | few | TRBV19 | TGTGCCAGTAGTGCCTCCGGGACAGCAGCCCCACGGACCCAGTACTTC | CASSASGTAAPRTQYF
- | TRBJ2-7 | - | TRBV7-8 | TGTGCCAGCAGCTTACCGTCCTACGAGCAGTACTTC | CASSLPSYEQYF
TRBD2 | TRBJ2-1 | few | TRBV6-4 | TGTGCCAGCAGTGTGTTCAGCGGGGGGGCCTACAATGAGCAGTTCTTC | CASSVFSGGAYNEQFF
- | TRBJ2-7 | - | TRBV28 | TGTGCCAGCAGCTCCTCGGGCGAGCAGTACTTC | CASSSSGEQYF
- | TRBJ2-2 | - | TRBV7-2 | TGTGCCAGCAGCCACGGGCCCGGGGGACCCCGACCCGGGGAGCTGTTTTTT | CASSHGPGGPRPGELFF
- | TRBJ1-4 | few | TRBV5-1 | TGCGCCAGCAGCCAAACTCAAAACGATGAAAAACTGTTTTTT | CASSQTQNDEKLFF
- | TRBJ2-2 | - | TRBV7-7 | TGTGCCAGCAGCCCTCAACGTGCAGCAGGGCCCGGCACCGGGGAGCTGTTTTTT | CASSPQRAAGPGTGELFF
TRBD2 | TRBJ2-3 | few | TRBV4-2 | TGTGCCAGCAGCCAAGAGAGCGGGGGGGGGACAGATACGCAGTATTTT | CASSQESGGGTDTQYF
TRBD2 | TRBJ2-4 | few | TRBV19 | TGTGCCAGTAATCCCGGGGTCGGGGGGAACATTCAGTACTTC | CASNPGVGGNIQYF
- | TRBJ2-1 | - | TRBV2 | TGTGCCAGCACTGCTCGAGACGGCGGTGAGCAGTTCTTC | CASTARDGGEQFF
- | TRBJ2-5 | few | TRBV13 | TGTGCCAGCAGTCCCCCCGGGGGGCCCCAAGAGACCCAGTACTTC | CASSPPGGPQETQYF
- | TRBJ2-5 | few | TRBV7-9 | TGTGCCAGCAGCTTAGCTAGCGTCCAAGAGACCCAGTACTTC | CASSLASVQETQYF
TRBD1 | TRBJ2-1 | few | TRBV19 | TGTGCCAGTAGCAGCCAGACAGGGAAGGGCGAGCAGTTCTTC | CASSSQTGKGEQFF
- | TRBJ1-1 | few | TRBV18 | TGTGCCAGCTCACCTCCGCCGTGGAGGGAGGGCACTGAAGCTTTCTTT | CASSPPPWREGTEAFF
- | TRBJ1-1 | - | TRBV6-5 | TGTGCCAGCACTACTCAACAGAGGAACACTGAAGCTTTCTTT | CASTTQQRNTEAFF
TRBD2 | TRBJ2-1 | - | TRBV18 | TGTGCCAGCTCACCTGGACTAGCGGGGACTTACAATGAGCAGTTCTTC | CASSPGLAGTYNEQFF
- | TRBJ1-4 | - | TRBV5-1 | TGCGCCACCGAGGAAAAACTGTTTTTT | CATEEKLFF
TRBD2 | TRBJ2-5 | - | TRBV7-7 | TGTGCCAGCAGCCCAGGACTAGCGGGGCCTCAAGAGACCCAGTACTTC | CASSPGLAGPQETQYF
- | TRBJ1-2 | - | TRBV18 | TGTGCCAGCTCACCGTTCGGGGGGGCGATGGACTATGGCTACACCTTC | CASSPFGGAMDYGYTF
TRBD2 | TRBJ2-5 | few | TRBV18 | TGTGCCAGCTCACCATTCACTAGCGGGGGCCAAGAGACCCAGTACTTC | CASSPFTSGGQETQYF
- | TRBJ2-4 | few | TRBV2 | TGTGCCAGCAATCGAGTTATAGCCAAAAACATTCAGTACTTC | CASNRVIAKNIQYF
TRBD1 | TRBJ1-1 | - | TRBV6-6 | TGTGCCACTCGGGACAGGGAGGACACTGAAGCTTTCTTT | CATRDREDTEAFF
TRBD1 | TRBJ2-5 | many | TRBV23-1 | TGCGCCGGAGACAGGGGGCTGGTGGAGACCCAGTACTTC | CAGDRGLVETQYF
- | TRBJ1-4 | - | TRBV15 | TGTGCCACCAGCAGAGTGAGTTGGAATGAAAAACTGTTTTTT | CATSRVSWNEKLFF
TRBD2 | TRBJ2-2 | - | TRBV6-5 | TGTGCCAGCAGTTACCGGGAGGGCACCGGGGAGCTGTTTTTT | CASSYREGTGELFF
- | TRBJ2-1 | - | TRBV5-1 | TGCGCCAGCAGCTTGGGGGACTTACTGGGGGAGCAGTTCTTC | CASSLGDLLGEQFF
- | TRBJ2-2 | few | TRBV15 | TGTGCCACCAGCAGAGTTCCGTACACCGGGGAGCTGTTTTTT | CATSRVPYTGELFF
TRBD2 | TRBJ2-3 | few | TRBV13 | TGTGCCAGCAGCTTACTACTAGCGGGGGGGGTCACAGATACGCAGTATTTT | CASSLLLAGGVTDTQYF
TRBD1 | TRBJ1-2 | - | TRBV7-2 | TGTGCCAGCAGCTCGGGACAGTGGTATGGCTACACCTTC | CASSSGQWYGYTF
- | TRBJ2-1 | few | TRBV9 | TGTGCCAGCAGCGTAGAGCCGAGCTCCTACAATGAGCAGTTCTTC | CASSVEPSSYNEQFF
- | TRBJ1-5 | - | TRBV5-1 | TGCGCCAGCAGCTTGGACCGGGATCAGCCCCAGCATTTT | CASSLDRDQPQHF
TRBD1 | TRBJ1-1 | - | TRBV15 | TGTGCCACCAGCAGGCCCAGGGGGCTCGTCTATGAAGCTTTCTTT | CATSRPRGLVYEAFF
- | TRBJ1-1 | few | TRBV9 | TGTGCCAGCAGCGCCCACAGGGATCGGACTGAAGCTTTCTTT | CASSAHRDRTEAFF
- | TRBJ2-3 | many | TRBV13 | TGTGCCAGCAGCTTACGGGGTAGGGGCACAGATACGCAGTATTTT | CASSLRGRGTDTQYF
TRBD1 | TRBJ2-1 | - | TRBV5-6 | TGTGCCAGCAGCTTGGGACAGGGGGTCTTAAGCTCCTACAATGAGCAGTTCTTC | CASSLGQGVLSSYNEQFF
TRBD2 | TRBJ2-5 | - | TRBV2 | TGTGCCAGCAGTGATCCCCTAGCGGGAATAGAGACCCAGTACTTC | CASSDPLAGIETQYF
TRBD1 | TRBJ1-4 | few | TRBV6-6 | TGTGCCAGCAGTTATAGGGGGCCCCAGAAGAATGAAAAACTGTTTTTT | CASSYRGPQKNEKLFF